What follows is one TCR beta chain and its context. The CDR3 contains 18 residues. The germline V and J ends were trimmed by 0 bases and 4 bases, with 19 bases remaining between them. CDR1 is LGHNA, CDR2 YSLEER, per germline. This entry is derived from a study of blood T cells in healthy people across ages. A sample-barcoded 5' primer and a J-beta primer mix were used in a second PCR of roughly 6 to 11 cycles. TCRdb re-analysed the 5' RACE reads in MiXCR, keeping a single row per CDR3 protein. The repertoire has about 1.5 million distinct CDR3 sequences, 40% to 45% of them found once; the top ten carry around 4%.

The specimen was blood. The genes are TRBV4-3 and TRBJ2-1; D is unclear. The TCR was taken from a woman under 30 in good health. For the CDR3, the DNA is TGCGCCAGCAGCCAAGATTATGTTACGGGCGCTCATTACAATGAGCAGTTCTTC. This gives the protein CASSQDYVTGAHYNEQFF.